The 24 T cell receptor beta chains listed next were all sequenced from one sample in a study of neurological immune-mediated disorders. Each CDR3 protein gets one entry after TCRdb re-called the 5' RACE reads with MiXCR. The sample lists some 66,000 distinct CDR3 sequences, 3.4% seen once, with about 4% in the top ten. Sequenced material: PBMCs. The receptors originated from a middle-aged man with multiple sclerosis.

In the case of this clonotype: This may be a read error, as it is one base from a much larger clone. The chain combines TRBV11-2 with TRBJ2-7; 10 bases line up with TRBD2. CDR1 is SGHAT and CDR2 is FQNNGV in the germline V gene. This CDR3 is 16 amino acids long. The J segment lost 7 bases and the V segment lost 2 bases, leaving 11 bases of the junction unmatched. CDR3 residues: CASSLRLAGEIQEQYF. The CDR3 DNA is TGTGCCAGCAGCTTAAGGCTAGCGGGAGAGATCCAAGAGCAGTACTTC.

This clonotype was observed at least ten times. CDR3 sequence: CSAPFTGGKNTEAFF. DNA of the CDR3: TGCAGTGCGCCTTTTACAGGGGGCAAGAACACTGAAGCTTTCTTT. The rearrangement joins TRBV20-1 to TRBJ1-1; 9 bases line up with TRBD1. The CDR3 runs 15 residues. J was trimmed by 1 base and V by 6 bases; bases with no gene match: 9. Germline CDR1 reads DFQATT; CDR2 reads SNEGSKA (reference sequence).

This clonotype was counted at least ten times. This chain joins TRBV7-9 and TRBJ2-5; D uncertain. With 5 bases removed from V and 1 base from J, the gap between germline ends came to 8 bases. The CDR3 loop spans 13 amino acids. The germline CDR1 and CDR2 sequences are SEHNR and FQNEAQ (reference sequence). CDR3 sequence: CASSVPVQETQYF. CDR3 DNA: TGTGCCAGCAGCGTCCCGGTCCAAGAGACCCAGTACTTC.

This clonotype showed up just a few times. The chain joins TRBV5-1 to TRBJ2-2; D is tentatively TRBD1 or TRBD2 (5 bases each). V dropped 0 bases and J dropped 5 bases, with 8 bases sitting between them. Germline V lookup: CDR1 SGHRS, CDR2 YFSETQ. The CDR3 totals 14 residues. CDR3 protein: CASSLAGRTGELFF. The CDR3 DNA reads TGCGCCAGCAGCTTGGCGGGACGGACCGGGGAGCTGTTTTTT.

This clonotype has ten or more counts. A much larger clone lies a single base off, so this may be a read error. V and J are TRBV9 and TRBJ2-7; unclear D gene. Germline V CDR1 and CDR2: SGDLS, YYNGEE. The CDR3 has 12 residues. The CDR3 region is CDSSVGDTEQYF. For the CDR3, the DNA is TGTGACAGCAGCGTAGGTGACACGGAGCAGTACTTC.

This clonotype was counted at least ten times. The chain employs TRBV16 and TRBJ1-1; possibly TRBD1 for D (5 bases). The length of the CDR3 is 13 residues. Germline CDR1 KGHSY, CDR2 FQNENV. Trimming took off 0 bases at V and 11 bases at J, with 13 bases between the two ends. The CDR3 is CASSQSGAGGAFF. The CDR3 DNA reads as TGTGCCAGCAGCCAATCCGGGGCCGGGGGGGCTTTCTTT.

This clonotype was detected many times. The chain carries TRBV2 and TRBJ2-7; D gene uncertain. This CDR3 region has 12 residues. CDR1 SNHLY and CDR2 FYNNEI come from the germline V gene. V was cut by 6 bases and J by 3 bases, with 9 bases left in between. The CDR3 DNA is TGTGCCAGCAGAGGGTCAGGCTACGAGCAGTACTTC. Amino acids: CASRGSGYEQYF. Filled out from reference TRBV2 and TRBJ2-7, the complete variable domain reads EPEVTQTPSHQVTQMGQEVILRCVPISNHLYFYWYRQILGQKVEFLVSFYNNEISEKSEIFDDQFSVERPDGSNFTLKIRSTKLEDSAMYFCASRGSGYEQYFGPGTRLTVT.

This clonotype was seen more than once but under ten times. This sequence joins TRBV9 and TRBJ2-1, with 14 positions matching TRBD2. This CDR3 has 16 residues. Looked up from germline, CDR1 is SGDLS and CDR2 is YYNGEE. V lost 0 bases to trimming and J lost 8 bases; unmatched junction nucleotides: 4. The DNA of the CDR3 is TGTGCCAGCAGCGTAGGAGGGACTAGCGGGAGTCATGAGCAGTTCTTC. Its translation: CASSVGGTSGSHEQFF.

Ten or more counts support this clonotype. Here the CDR3 reads CASSSSGYRGTQYF. DNA for the CDR3: TGTGCCAGCAGTTCTAGCGGGTACCGTGGGACCCAGTACTTC. This chain connects TRBV6-5 to TRBJ2-5; 8 bases are shared with TRBD2. The CDR3 loop spans 14 amino acids. Germline assignment: CDR1 MNHEY and CDR2 SVGAGI. The V and J ends lost 4 bases and 7 bases, in that order; junction bases with no gene match: 8.

The genes are TRBV20-1 and TRBJ1-1; 8 bases align to TRBD1. V was pared by 3 bases and J by 3 bases, with 6 bases of the junction left unmatched. There are 14 residues in the CDR3. Looked up from germline, CDR1 is DFQATT and CDR2 is SNEGSKA (reference sequence). CDR3 in amino acids: CSARPTGEYTEAFF. CDR3 DNA sequence: TGCAGTGCTAGGCCGACAGGGGAGTACACTGAAGCTTTCTTT.

At least ten counts were recorded for this clonotype. The chain combines TRBV7-9 with TRBJ2-2, with a possible D match to TRBD1 (5 bases). The ends were cut back, 10 bases at V and 5 bases at J, with 20 bases in the middle. Germline CDR1 and CDR2: SEHNR and FQNEAQ (reference sequence). The CDR3 totals 15 residues. The CDR3 loop is CATNHYGAPTGELFF. The CDR3 DNA sequence: TGTGCCACCAATCACTATGGGGCTCCTACCGGGGAGCTGTTTTTT.

This clonotype was seen more than once but under ten times. DNA for the CDR3: TGTGCCAGCAGCCGGCCGGGACTTCGCCCCTACGAGCAGTACTTC. Translated, it gives CASSRPGLRPYEQYF. The genes are TRBV3-1 and TRBJ2-7; D is possibly TRBD2 (6 bases). The CDR3 runs to 15 residues. Trimming shortened V by 4 bases and J by 2 bases, and 15 bases separated the two germline ends. Germline-derived CDR1 and CDR2 are LGHDT and YNNKEL (reference sequence).

Notes on this clonotype: This may stem from a read error, because a much larger clone lies one nucleotide away. This chain connects TRBV5-1 to TRBJ2-2, with no clear D. The CDR3 runs to 13 residues. CDR1 SGHRS and CDR2 YFSETQ come from the germline V gene. The CDR3 nucleotides are TGCGCCAACAGCTTCCGCGCCACCGGGGAGCTGTTTTTT. Residues: CANSFRATGELFF.

Regarding this clonotype: A much more abundant neighbour one base away suggests this may be a read error. The rearrangement uses TRBV11-2 and TRBJ1-1; TRBD1 agrees at 8 bases. Germline CDR1 and CDR2: SGHAT and FQNNGV. The CDR3 is 15 amino acids. Trimming removed 5 bases from V and 1 base from J; junction bases left unmatched: 6. The CDR3 sequence: CASSHTGTGNTEAFF. The CDR3 DNA follows: TGTGCCAGCAGCCACACCGGGACAGGGAACACTGAAGCTTTCTTT.

This clonotype was seen at least ten times. This rearrangement joins TRBV19 to TRBJ1-1, with D maybe TRBD1 (6 bases). V was trimmed by 10 bases and J by 1 base, leaving 10 bases between them. Germline CDR1 and CDR2: LNHDA and SQIVND (reference sequence). The CDR3 is made up of 12 amino acids. The CDR3: CATSRGNTEAFF. CDR3 DNA: TGTGCCACTTCCAGGGGGAACACTGAAGCTTTCTTT.

This clonotype has ten or more counts. The chain carries TRBV2 and TRBJ2-7; D gene uncertain. CDR1 is SNHLY and CDR2 is FYNNEI in the germline V gene. The V end was cut by 4 bases, the J end by 3 bases, with 10 bases between. The CDR3 covers 13 residues. The CDR3: CASSAGRNYEQYF. The CDR3 DNA follows: TGTGCCAGCAGTGCTGGCCGGAACTACGAGCAGTACTTC. The whole variable domain, filled in from reference TRBV2 and TRBJ2-7, reads EPEVTQTPSHQVTQMGQEVILRCVPISNHLYFYWYRQILGQKVEFLVSFYNNEISEKSEIFDDQFSVERPDGSNFTLKIRSTKLEDSAMYFCASSAGRNYEQYFGPGTRLTVT.

This clonotype was observed many times. The CDR3 DNA reads TGTGCCAGCAGTTTGGGGCTGACGGCGGATTCACCCCTCCACTTT. It is translated as CASSLGLTADSPLHF. The V call is TRBV27, the J call TRBJ1-6, with D possibly being TRBD1 (5 bases). V dropped 3 bases and J dropped 8 bases, with 14 bases sitting between them. CDR1 is MNHEY and CDR2 is SMNVEV in the germline V gene (reference sequence). This CDR3 is built from 15 residues.

This clonotype was seen at least ten times. This chain connects TRBV5-1 to TRBJ1-1; D remains unclear. Germline V gene sequence: CDR1 SGHRS, CDR2 YFSETQ. Deletions cut 0 bases from V and 0 bases from J, with 9 bases between. The CDR3 loop spans 15 amino acids. The CDR3 is CASSLVAGLNTEAFF. In nucleotides, the CDR3 is TGCGCCAGCAGCTTGGTAGCCGGGTTGAACACTGAAGCTTTCTTT.

This clonotype has a handful of counts. J is TRBJ2-2 and V is TRBV12-3 or TRBV12-4; D is unresolved. The ends were cut back, 0 bases at V and 6 bases at J, with 11 bases in the middle. The CDR3 has 15 amino acids. In DNA, the CDR3 is TGTGCCAGCAGTTTAGCAGGAATCACCGCCGGGGAGCTGTTTTTT. Amino acid sequence: CASSLAGITAGELFF.

This clonotype was seen ten or more times. This CDR3 reads CASSLDRQFEQYF. In DNA, the CDR3 is TGTGCCAGCAGCTTAGATCGGCAGTTCGAGCAGTACTTC. The V and J genes are TRBV7-2 and TRBJ2-7, with unresolved D. The CDR3 is 13 residues long. V gave up 1 base and J gave up 6 bases, with 10 bases separating them. Germline values: CDR1 SGHTA, CDR2 FQGNSA.

This clonotype was seen more than once but under ten times. With a much larger clone just one base away, this may be a read error. The chain couples TRBV6-5 to TRBJ1-1, with D possibly matching TRBD1 (5 bases). The CDR3 covers 13 residues. Looked up from germline, CDR1 is MNHEY and CDR2 is SVGAGI. Trimming shortened V by 7 bases and J by 6 bases, and 15 bases separated the two germline ends. CDR3: CASKQRGVAEAFF. The CDR3 nucleotides read TGTGCCAGCAAACAGCGAGGGGTCGCTGAAGCTTTCTTT.

The table lists this clonotype with many counts. The V gene is TRBV9, the J gene TRBJ2-1, with TRBD2 matching 12 bases. This CDR3 is built from 16 residues. CDR1 is SGDLS, CDR2 YYNGEE, per germline. V shed 2 bases, J shed 12 bases, and the junction held 12 bases outside the gene matches. CDR3: CASSVGLAGNLGGQFF. The CDR3 region has the DNA TGTGCCAGCAGCGTCGGACTAGCGGGGAATCTCGGGGGGCAGTTCTTC.

There are many counts of this clonotype. The V call is TRBV27, the J call TRBJ1-5; D remains ambiguous. The V gene lost 3 bases and the J gene lost 0 bases, with 9 bases spanning the gap. This CDR3 has 15 amino acids. The V gene's germline CDR1 is MNHEY and CDR2 SMNVEV (reference sequence). CDR3 DNA sequence: TGTGCCAGCAGTTTGTCCAGGAGTAGCAATCAGCCCCAGCATTTT. Its protein is CASSLSRSSNQPQHF.

This clonotype has only a few counts. The junction differs from germline at one of its ends, possibly a read error. The CDR3 reads CASSGDREEEYF. DNA of the CDR3: TGTGCCAGCAGTGGGGACAGGGAAGAAGAGTATTTT. The chain uses TRBV2 and TRBJ1-5, with 9 bases matching TRBD1. CDR1 is SNHLY and CDR2 is FYNNEI in the germline V gene. The CDR3 totals 12 residues. The whole variable domain, filled in from reference TRBV2 and TRBJ1-5, reads EPEVTQTPSHQVTQMGQEVILRCVPISNHLYFYWYRQILGQKVEFLVSFYNNEISEKSEIFDDQFSVERPDGSNFTLKIRSTKLEDSAMYFCASSGDREEEYFGDGTRLSIL.